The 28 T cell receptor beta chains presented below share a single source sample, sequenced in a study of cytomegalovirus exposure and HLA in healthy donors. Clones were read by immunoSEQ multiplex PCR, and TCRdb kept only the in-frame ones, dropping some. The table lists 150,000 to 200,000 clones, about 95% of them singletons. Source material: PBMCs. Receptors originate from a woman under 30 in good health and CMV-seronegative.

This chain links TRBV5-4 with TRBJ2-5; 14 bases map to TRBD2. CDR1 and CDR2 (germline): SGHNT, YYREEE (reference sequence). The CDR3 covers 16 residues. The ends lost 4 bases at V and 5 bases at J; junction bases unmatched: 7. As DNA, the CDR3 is TGTGCCAGCAGCCCAGGGACTAGCGGGGGCCGGGAGACCCAGTACTTC. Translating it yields CASSPGTSGGRETQYF.

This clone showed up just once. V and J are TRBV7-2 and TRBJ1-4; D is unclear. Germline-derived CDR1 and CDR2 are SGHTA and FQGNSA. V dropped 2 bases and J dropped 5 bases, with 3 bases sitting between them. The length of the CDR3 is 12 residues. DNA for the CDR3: TGTGCCAGCAGCTTATCGAATGAAAAACTGTTTTTT. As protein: CASSLSNEKLFF. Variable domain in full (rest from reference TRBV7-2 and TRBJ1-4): GAGVSQSPSNKVTEKGKDVELRCDPISGHTALYWYRQSLGQGLEFLIYFQGNSAPDKSGLPSDRFSAERTGGSVSTLTIQRTQQEDSAVYLCASSLSNEKLFFGSGTQLSVL.

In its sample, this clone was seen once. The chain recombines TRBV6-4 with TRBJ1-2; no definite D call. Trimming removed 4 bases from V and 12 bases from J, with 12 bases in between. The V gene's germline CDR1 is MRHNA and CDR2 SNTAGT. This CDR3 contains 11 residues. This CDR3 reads CASSGIGEDTF. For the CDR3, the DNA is TGTGCCAGCAGTGGGATTGGGGAGGACACCTTC.

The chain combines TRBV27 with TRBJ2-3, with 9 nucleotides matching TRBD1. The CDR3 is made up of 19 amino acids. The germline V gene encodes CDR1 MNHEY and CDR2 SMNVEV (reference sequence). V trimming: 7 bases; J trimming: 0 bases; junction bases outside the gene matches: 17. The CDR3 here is CASIRPGTGLRTSTDTQYF. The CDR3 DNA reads TGTGCCAGCATTCGACCCGGGACAGGGTTAAGAACTAGCACAGATACGCAGTATTTT.

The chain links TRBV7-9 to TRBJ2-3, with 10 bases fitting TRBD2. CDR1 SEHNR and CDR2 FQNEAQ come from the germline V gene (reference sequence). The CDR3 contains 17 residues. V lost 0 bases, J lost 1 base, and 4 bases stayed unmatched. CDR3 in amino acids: CASSLAPLAGGTDTQYF. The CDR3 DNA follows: TGTGCCAGCAGCTTAGCGCCTCTAGCGGGGGGCACAGATACGCAGTATTTT.

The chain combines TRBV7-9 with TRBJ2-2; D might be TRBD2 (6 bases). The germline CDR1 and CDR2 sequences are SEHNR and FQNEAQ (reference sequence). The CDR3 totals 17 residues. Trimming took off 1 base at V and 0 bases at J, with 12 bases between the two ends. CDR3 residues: CASSLGAGTANTGELFF. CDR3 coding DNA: TGTGCCAGCAGCTTAGGTGCGGGGACCGCGAACACCGGGGAGCTGTTTTTT.

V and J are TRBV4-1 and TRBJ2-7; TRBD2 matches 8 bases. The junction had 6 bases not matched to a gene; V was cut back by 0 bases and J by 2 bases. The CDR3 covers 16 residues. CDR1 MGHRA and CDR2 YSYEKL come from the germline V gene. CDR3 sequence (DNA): TGCGCCAGCAGCCAAGATGGTTCGGGGGGGACCTACGAGCAGTACTTC. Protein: CASSQDGSGGTYEQYF.

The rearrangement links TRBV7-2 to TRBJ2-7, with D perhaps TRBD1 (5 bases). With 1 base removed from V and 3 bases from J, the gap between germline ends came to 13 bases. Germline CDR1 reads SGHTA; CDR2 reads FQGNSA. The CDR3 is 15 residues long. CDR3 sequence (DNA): TGTGCCAGCAGCTTAGAGACAGCCGGATACTACGAGCAGTACTTC. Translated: CASSLETAGYYEQYF. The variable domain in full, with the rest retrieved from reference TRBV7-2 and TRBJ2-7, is GAGVSQSPSNKVTEKGKDVELRCDPISGHTALYWYRQSLGQGLEFLIYFQGNSAPDKSGLPSDRFSAERTGGSVSTLTIQRTQQEDSAVYLCASSLETAGYYEQYFGPGTRLTVT.

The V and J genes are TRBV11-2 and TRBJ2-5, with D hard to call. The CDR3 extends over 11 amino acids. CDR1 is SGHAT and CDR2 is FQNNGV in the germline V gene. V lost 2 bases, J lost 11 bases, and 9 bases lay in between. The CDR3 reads CASSLRQVQYF. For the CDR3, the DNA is TGTGCCAGCAGCTTAAGACAAGTGCAGTACTTC.

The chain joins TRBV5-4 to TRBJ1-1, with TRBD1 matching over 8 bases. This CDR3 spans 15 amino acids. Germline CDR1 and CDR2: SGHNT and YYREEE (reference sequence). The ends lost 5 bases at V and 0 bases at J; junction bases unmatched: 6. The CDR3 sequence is CASRPQGALNTEAFF. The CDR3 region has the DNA TGTGCCAGCAGACCCCAGGGGGCTTTGAACACTGAAGCTTTCTTT.

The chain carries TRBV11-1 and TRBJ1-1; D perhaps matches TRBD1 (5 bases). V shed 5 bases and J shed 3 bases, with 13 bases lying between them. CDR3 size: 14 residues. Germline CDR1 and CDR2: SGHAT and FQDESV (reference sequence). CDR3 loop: CASSPNGADTEAFF. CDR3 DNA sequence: TGTGCCAGCAGCCCCAATGGGGCGGACACTGAAGCTTTCTTT.

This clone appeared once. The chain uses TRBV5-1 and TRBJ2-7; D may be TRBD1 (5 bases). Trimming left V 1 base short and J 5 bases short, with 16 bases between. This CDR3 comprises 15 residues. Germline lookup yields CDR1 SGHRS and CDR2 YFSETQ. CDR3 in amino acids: CASSLLGPQGDEQYF. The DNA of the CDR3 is TGCGCCAGCAGCTTGCTTGGGCCGCAAGGGGACGAGCAGTACTTC.

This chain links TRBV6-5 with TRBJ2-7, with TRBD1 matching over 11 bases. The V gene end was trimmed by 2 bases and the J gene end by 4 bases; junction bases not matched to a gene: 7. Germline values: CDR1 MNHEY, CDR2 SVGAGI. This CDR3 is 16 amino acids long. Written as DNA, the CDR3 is TGTGCCAGCAGTTACGGCGGCGGGACAGGGGGATACGAGCAGTACTTC. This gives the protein CASSYGGGTGGYEQYF.

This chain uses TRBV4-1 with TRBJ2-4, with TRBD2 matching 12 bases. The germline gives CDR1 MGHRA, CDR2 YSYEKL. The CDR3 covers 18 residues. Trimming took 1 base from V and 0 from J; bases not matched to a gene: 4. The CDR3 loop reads CASSQGLAGGQAKNIQYF. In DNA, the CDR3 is TGCGCCAGCAGCCAAGGCCTAGCGGGGGGGCAAGCCAAAAACATTCAGTACTTC.

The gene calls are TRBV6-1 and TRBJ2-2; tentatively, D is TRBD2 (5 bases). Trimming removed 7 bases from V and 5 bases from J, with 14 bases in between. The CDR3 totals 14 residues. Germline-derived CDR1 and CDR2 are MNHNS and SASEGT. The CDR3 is CASIPLGGTGELFF. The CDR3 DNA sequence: TGTGCCAGCATCCCTTTAGGAGGAACCGGGGAGCTGTTTTTT.

CDR3 nucleotides: TGCAGCGCTGATGGGACAGAAGCAAATCAGCCCCAGCATTTT. It codes for CSADGTEANQPQHF. The chain uses TRBV29-1 and TRBJ1-5; 7 bases agree with TRBD1. This CDR3 is 14 amino acids long. The V and J ends lost 7 bases and 4 bases, in that order; junction bases with no gene match: 10. CDR1 and CDR2 from the germline V gene are SQVTM and ANQGSEA.

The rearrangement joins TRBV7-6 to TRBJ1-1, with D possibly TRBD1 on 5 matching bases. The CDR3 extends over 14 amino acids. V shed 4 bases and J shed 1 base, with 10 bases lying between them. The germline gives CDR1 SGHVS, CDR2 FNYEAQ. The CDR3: CASSSGLENTEAFF. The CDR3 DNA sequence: TGTGCCAGCAGCTCGGGACTCGAGAACACTGAAGCTTTCTTT.

The CDR3 nucleotides are TGCGCCAGCAGCCAGGGGGGACAGGGGTTCACAGATACGCAGTATTTT. Protein product: CASSQGGQGFTDTQYF. J is TRBJ2-3 and V is TRBV4-1; TRBD1 matches 10 bases. The germline V gene has CDR1 MGHRA and CDR2 YSYEKL. CDR3 length: 16 residues. Unmatched junction bases numbered 5, after V lost 3 bases and J lost 2 bases.

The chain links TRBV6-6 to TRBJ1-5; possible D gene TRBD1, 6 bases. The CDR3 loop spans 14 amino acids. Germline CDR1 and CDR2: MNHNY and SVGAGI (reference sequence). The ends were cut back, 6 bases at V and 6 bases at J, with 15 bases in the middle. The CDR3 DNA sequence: TGTGCCAGCAGCTCCGACAGGACCCGTCAGCCCCAGCATTTT. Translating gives CASSSDRTRQPQHF.

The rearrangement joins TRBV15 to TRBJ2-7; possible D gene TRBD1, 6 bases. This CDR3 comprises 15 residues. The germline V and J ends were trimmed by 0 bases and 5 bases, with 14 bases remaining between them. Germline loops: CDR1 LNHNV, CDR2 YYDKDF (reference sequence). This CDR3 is CATSRDRNTGNEQYF. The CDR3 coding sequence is TGTGCCACCAGCAGAGATCGGAACACAGGGAACGAGCAGTACTTC. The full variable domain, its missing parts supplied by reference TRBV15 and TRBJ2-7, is DAMVIQNPRYQVTQFGKPVTLSCSQTLNHNVMYWYQQKSSQAPKLLFHYYDKDFNNEADTPDNFQSRRPNTSFCFLDIRSPGLGDTAMYLCATSRDRNTGNEQYFGPGTRLTVT.

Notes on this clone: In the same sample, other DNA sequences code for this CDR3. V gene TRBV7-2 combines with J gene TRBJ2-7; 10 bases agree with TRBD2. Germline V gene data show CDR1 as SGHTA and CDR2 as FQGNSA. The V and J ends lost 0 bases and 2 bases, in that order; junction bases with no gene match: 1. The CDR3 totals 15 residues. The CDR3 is CASSLASGGAYEQYF. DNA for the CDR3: TGTGCCAGCAGCTTAGCGAGCGGGGGGGCCTACGAGCAGTACTTC.

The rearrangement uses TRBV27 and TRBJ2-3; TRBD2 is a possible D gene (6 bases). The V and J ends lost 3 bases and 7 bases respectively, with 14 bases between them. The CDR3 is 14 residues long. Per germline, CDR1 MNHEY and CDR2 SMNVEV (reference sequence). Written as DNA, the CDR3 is TGTGCCAGCAGTTTGGGGGGAAAAAAAAATACGCAGTATTTT. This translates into CASSLGGKKNTQYF.

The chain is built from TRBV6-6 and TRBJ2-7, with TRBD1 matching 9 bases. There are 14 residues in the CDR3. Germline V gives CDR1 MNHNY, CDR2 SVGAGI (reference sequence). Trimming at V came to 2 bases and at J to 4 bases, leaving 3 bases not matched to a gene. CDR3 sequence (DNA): TGTGCCAGCAGTTACCGCGGACAGGGGTACGAGCAGTACTTC. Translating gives CASSYRGQGYEQYF.

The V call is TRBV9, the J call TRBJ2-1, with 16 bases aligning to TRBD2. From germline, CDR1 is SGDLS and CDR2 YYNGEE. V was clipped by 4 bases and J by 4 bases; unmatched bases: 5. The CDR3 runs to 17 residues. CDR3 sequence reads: CASSPGTSGGAYNEQFF. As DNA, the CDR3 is TGTGCCAGCAGCCCAGGGACTAGCGGGGGGGCATACAATGAGCAGTTCTTC.

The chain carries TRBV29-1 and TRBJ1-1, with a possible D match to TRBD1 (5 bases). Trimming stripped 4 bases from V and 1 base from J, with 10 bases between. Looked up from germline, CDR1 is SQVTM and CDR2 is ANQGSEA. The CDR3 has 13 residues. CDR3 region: CSVGGRENTEAFF. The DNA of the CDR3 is TGCAGCGTTGGAGGCAGGGAGAACACTGAAGCTTTCTTT.

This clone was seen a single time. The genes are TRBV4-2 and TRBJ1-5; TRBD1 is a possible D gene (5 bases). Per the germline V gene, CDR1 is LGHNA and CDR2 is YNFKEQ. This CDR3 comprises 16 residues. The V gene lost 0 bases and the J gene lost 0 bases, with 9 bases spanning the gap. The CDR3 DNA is TGTGCCAGCAGCCAAGATTTCGGGGGTAGCAATCAGCCCCAGCATTTT. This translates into CASSQDFGGSNQPQHF.

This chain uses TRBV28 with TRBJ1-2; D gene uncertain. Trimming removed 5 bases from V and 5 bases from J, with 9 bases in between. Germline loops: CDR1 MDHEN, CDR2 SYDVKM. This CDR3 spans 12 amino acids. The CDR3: CASSLDGYGYTF. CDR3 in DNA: TGTGCCAGCAGTCTTGACGGGTATGGCTACACCTTC.

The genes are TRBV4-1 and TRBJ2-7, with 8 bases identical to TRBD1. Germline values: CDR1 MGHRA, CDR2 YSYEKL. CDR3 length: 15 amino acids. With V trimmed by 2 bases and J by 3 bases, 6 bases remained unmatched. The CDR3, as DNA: TGCGCCAGCAGCCAAACATCGGACAGGGACTACGAGCAGTACTTC. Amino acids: CASSQTSDRDYEQYF.